This passage covers 26 T cell receptor beta chains from one sample sequenced in a study of blood T cell repertoires in COVID-19. Libraries were prepared by immunoSEQ multiplex PCR; TCRdb keeps only in-frame clonotypes and omits some of them. Of hundreds of thousands of clones listed, 83% are singletons. The sequencing sample was made of peripheral blood. The origin of the receptors is a woman aged 25 to 39 with COVID-19, enrolled during active disease.

V and J are TRBV12-3 or TRBV12-4 and TRBJ1-5; TRBD1 matches 7 bases. This CDR3 is built from 12 residues. V shed 7 bases, J shed 6 bases, and the junction held 3 bases outside the gene matches. CDR3 coding DNA: TGTGCCAGCACACAGGGGAGTCAGCCCCAGCATTTT. Translation: CASTQGSQPQHF.

The V and J genes are TRBV19 and TRBJ2-7; the match to TRBD2 covers 13 bases. Unmatched junction bases numbered 15, after V lost 7 bases and J lost 3 bases. The CDR3 is made up of 18 amino acids. Germline values: CDR1 LNHDA, CDR2 SQIVND (reference sequence). The CDR3 sequence: CASTPQGLAGSGFYEQYF. The CDR3 DNA is TGTGCCAGTACCCCTCAGGGACTAGCGGGATCTGGGTTCTACGAGCAGTACTTC.

The chain recombines TRBV15 with TRBJ2-7; no clear D. Trimming shortened V by 3 bases and J by 3 bases, and 9 bases separated the two germline ends. The germline CDR1 and CDR2 sequences are LNHNV and YYDKDF (reference sequence). This CDR3 has 13 amino acids. CDR3 region: CATSRRLVYEQYF. CDR3 bases: TGTGCCACCAGCAGGAGGCTAGTCTACGAGCAGTACTTC.

The CDR3, as DNA: TGTGCCAGCAGCTTAATTGCAGGGGTAAGCGGCTACACCTTC. Protein: CASSLIAGVSGYTF. This chain connects TRBV7-9 to TRBJ1-2, with D possibly TRBD1 on 6 matching bases. This CDR3 is 14 amino acids long. Trimming left V 2 bases short and J 8 bases short, with 15 bases between. Germline CDR1 reads SEHNR; CDR2 reads FQNEAQ (reference sequence).

The chain employs TRBV6-1 and TRBJ1-4; 7 positions match TRBD1. The CDR3 length is 16 residues. The germline V gene encodes CDR1 MNHNS and CDR2 SASEGT. With V trimmed by 4 bases and J by 3 bases, 8 bases remained unmatched. The CDR3 is CASSVSTGSPNEKLFF. CDR3 nucleotides: TGTGCCAGCAGTGTCTCGACAGGGAGCCCTAATGAAAAACTGTTTTTT.

V gene TRBV25-1 combines with J gene TRBJ1-2; D is unresolved. The CDR3 sequence is 12 residues long. The ends were cut back, 2 bases at V and 5 bases at J, with 6 bases in the middle. The germline V gene has CDR1 MGHDK and CDR2 SYGVNS. The CDR3 is CASSETGYGYTF. CDR3 coding DNA: TGTGCCAGCAGTGAAACGGGTTATGGCTACACCTTC.

V and J are TRBV27 and TRBJ1-6; 7 bases are a match to TRBD1. There are 13 residues in the CDR3. The J segment lost 7 bases and the V segment lost 5 bases, leaving 2 bases of the junction unmatched. The V gene's germline CDR1 is MNHEY and CDR2 SMNVEV (reference sequence). Here the CDR3 reads CASSTQGNSPLHF. Written as DNA, the CDR3 is TGTGCCAGCAGTACACAGGGGAATTCACCCCTCCACTTT.

J is TRBJ1-4 and V is TRBV27; 8 bases are shared with TRBD1. Trimming cost V 8 bases and J 7 bases; bases outside gene matches: 18. In germline, CDR1 is MNHEY, CDR2 SMNVEV (reference sequence). This CDR3 comprises 17 residues. CDR3 DNA: TGTGCCAGCTGCCCGGGAAGGCAGGGGGCTCAGAGTGAAAAACTGTTTTTT. Translated: CASCPGRQGAQSEKLFF.

The chain recombines TRBV4-3 with TRBJ2-3; D is perhaps TRBD2 (6 bases). Trimming stripped 1 base from V and 0 bases from J, with 11 bases between. The CDR3 totals 16 residues. Germline V lookup: CDR1 LGHNA, CDR2 YSLEER. CDR3 in DNA: TGCGCCAGCAGCCAAGCGGCGGGATCTAGCACAGATACGCAGTATTTT. Translation: CASSQAAGSSTDTQYF.

This sequence joins TRBV15 and TRBJ2-3, with TRBD1 matching over 9 bases. This CDR3 region has 17 residues. Germline V gene data show CDR1 as LNHNV and CDR2 as YYDKDF (reference sequence). The junction had 8 bases not matched to a gene; V was cut back by 0 bases and J by 4 bases. This chain's CDR3 is CATSRDTGQGIPDTQYF. Here the CDR3 DNA reads TGTGCCACCAGCAGAGATACAGGACAGGGGATCCCAGATACGCAGTATTTT.

The V call is TRBV14, the J call TRBJ2-2; 10 positions match TRBD2. This CDR3 comprises 19 residues. V trimming: 3 bases; J trimming: 5 bases; junction bases outside the gene matches: 15. Germline V lookup: CDR1 SGHDN, CDR2 FVKESK. The CDR3 DNA reads as TGTGCCAGCAGCCATCTTTTCGGCCTAGCGGGAGAAGGAACCGGGGAGCTGTTTTTT. This sequence encodes CASSHLFGLAGEGTGELFF.

CDR3 sequence: CASSFNYEQYF. The CDR3 region has the DNA TGCGCCAGCAGCTTTAACTACGAGCAGTACTTC. The V and J genes are TRBV5-1 and TRBJ2-7; no clear D gene. Trimming removed 2 bases from V and 3 bases from J, with 3 bases in between. The CDR3 totals 11 residues. The V gene's germline CDR1 is SGHRS and CDR2 YFSETQ. The full variable domain, its missing parts supplied by reference TRBV5-1 and TRBJ2-7, is KAGVTQTPRYLIKTRGQQVTLSCSPISGHRSVSWYQQTPGQGLQFLFEYFSETQRNKGNFPGRFSGRQFSNSRSEMNVSTLELGDSALYLCASSFNYEQYFGPGTRLTVT.

This clone appeared once. The chain has TRBV2 and TRBJ2-5; no reliable D call. This CDR3 has 14 residues. Germline V gene data show CDR1 as SNHLY and CDR2 as FYNNEI. V was cut by 4 bases and J by 4 bases, with 13 bases left in between. As DNA, the CDR3 is TGTGCCAGCAGTGTATCAGGATTGGGAGAGACCCAGTACTTC. As protein: CASSVSGLGETQYF.

The chain is built from TRBV7-3 and TRBJ2-3; 8 positions match TRBD2. This CDR3 has 16 residues. Trimming at V came to 9 bases and at J to 1 base, leaving 12 bases not matched to a gene. The germline gives CDR1 SGHTA, CDR2 FQGTGA. The CDR3 nucleotides are TGTGCCAGTAGTAACGGACTAGCAGCTGGCACAGATACGCAGTATTTT. Protein: CASSNGLAAGTDTQYF.

This chain joins TRBV21-1 and TRBJ2-2; TRBD2 reflects the table's D call only, with no check against the DNA. TRBV21-1 is assigned pseudogene status. CDR3 length: 16 amino acids. The CDR3 DNA reads TGTGCCAGCAGCCTAAGGGGGGGGCCCAACACCGGGGAGCTGTTTTTT. It codes for CASSLRGGPNTGELFF.

The chain employs TRBV23-1 and TRBJ1-2; possibly TRBD1 for D (5 bases). TRBV23-1 is recorded as an ORF, its role being uncertain. The CDR3 has 12 amino acids. Trimming stripped 7 bases from V and 4 bases from J, with 10 bases between. CDR3 protein: CASKATGYGYTF. CDR3 bases: TGCGCCAGCAAAGCAACAGGCTATGGCTACACCTTC.

Details on this clone: Other nucleotide sequences in the sample specify the same CDR3. CDR3 DNA: TGTGCCAGCTCTCCCGGGGGTGAGACCCAGTACTTC. The encoded protein is CASSPGGETQYF. This chain joins TRBV18 and TRBJ2-5; tentatively, D is TRBD2 (6 bases). This CDR3 is 12 amino acids long. The V end was cut by 6 bases, the J end by 5 bases, with 10 bases between. The germline V gene has CDR1 KGHSH and CDR2 LQKENI.

This rearrangement joins TRBV7-2 to TRBJ1-6, with 7 bases lining up with TRBD1. The ends lost 3 bases at V and 10 bases at J; junction bases unmatched: 6. The germline V gene has CDR1 SGHTA and CDR2 FQGNSA. This CDR3 contains 14 residues. CDR3 amino acids: CASSFRDRESPLHF. The DNA of the CDR3 is TGTGCCAGCAGCTTCCGGGACAGAGAGTCACCCCTCCACTTT.

This chain uses TRBV9 with TRBJ2-3; D possibly corresponds to TRBD2 (5 bases). The CDR3 is made up of 14 amino acids. Germline CDR1 and CDR2: SGDLS and YYNGEE. V lost 0 bases, J lost 0 bases, and 5 bases lay in between. The CDR3 DNA reads as TGTGCCAGCAGCGTAGCGGGGAGCACAGATACGCAGTATTTT. It yields the protein CASSVAGSTDTQYF.

J is TRBJ1-5 and V is TRBV11-2, with D possibly TRBD1 on 5 matching bases. This CDR3 comprises 14 residues. Between the trimmed V and J ends, which lost 8 bases and 4 bases, there was a span of 15 bases. CDR1 SGHAT and CDR2 FQNNGV come from the germline V gene. CDR3 residues: CASASGGTNQPQHF. DNA for the CDR3: TGTGCCAGCGCCTCGGGAGGGACGAATCAGCCCCAGCATTTT.

The rearrangement uses TRBV5-1 and TRBJ2-3, with 7 nucleotides matching TRBD1. The J segment lost 4 bases and the V segment lost 2 bases, leaving 4 bases of the junction unmatched. The CDR3 runs 14 residues. From germline, CDR1 is SGHRS and CDR2 YFSETQ. CDR3 amino acids: CASSFEGASDTQYF. In DNA form, the CDR3 reads TGCGCCAGCAGCTTCGAGGGGGCCTCAGATACGCAGTATTTT. The entire variable domain, with the rest obtained from reference TRBV5-1 and TRBJ2-3, is as follows: KAGVTQTPRYLIKTRGQQVTLSCSPISGHRSVSWYQQTPGQGLQFLFEYFSETQRNKGNFPGRFSGRQFSNSRSEMNVSTLELGDSALYLCASSFEGASDTQYFGPGTRLTVL.

This clone showed up just a few times. The genes are TRBV16 and TRBJ2-7; 7 bases are shared with TRBD1. This CDR3 contains 13 residues. The V gene end was trimmed by 4 bases and the J gene end by 6 bases; junction bases not matched to a gene: 6. CDR1 and CDR2 (germline): KGHSY, FQNENV. The DNA of the CDR3 is TGTGCCAGCAGCCGAAACAGGGGCGGCGAGCAGTACTTC. Translating gives CASSRNRGGEQYF.

The CDR3 is CASSQTGALNQPQHF. CDR3 in DNA: TGTGCCAGCTCTCAGACAGGGGCTCTCAATCAGCCCCAGCATTTT. The J gene is TRBJ1-5, the V gene TRBV18; 8 bases align to TRBD1. Germline CDR1 KGHSH, CDR2 LQKENI. With V trimmed by 6 bases and J by 3 bases, 7 bases remained unmatched. CDR3 length equals 15 residues.

The rearrangement joins TRBV4-3 to TRBJ2-5; D is undetermined. V was clipped by 0 bases and J by 3 bases, with 5 bases between them. Germline V gene data show CDR1 as LGHNA and CDR2 as YSLEER. This CDR3 has 13 amino acids. The CDR3: CASSQDLEETQYF. Here the CDR3 DNA reads TGCGCCAGCAGCCAAGATTTAGAAGAGACCCAGTACTTC.

As to this clone: The DNA is omitted, as the CDR3 cannot be located on it reliably, and the CDR3 follows TCRdb's listing. This rearrangement joins TRBV29-1 to TRBJ2-5; the table's TRBD2 call for D was not verified on the DNA. CDR1 is SQVTM, CDR2 ANQGSEA, per germline. The length of the CDR3 is 11 amino acids, counting both ends. The CDR3 sequence: CSVGPGETQYF.

The V and J genes are TRBV7-2 and TRBJ2-1; no clear D. Germline CDR1 SGHTA, CDR2 FQGNSA. Trimming left V 2 bases short and J 5 bases short, with 7 bases between. The CDR3 loop spans 13 amino acids. The CDR3 nucleotides are TGTGCCAGCAGCTTATCAGTGGACAATGAGCAGTTCTTC. It is translated as CASSLSVDNEQFF. Complete variable domain (other parts from reference TRBV7-2 and TRBJ2-1): GAGVSQSPSNKVTEKGKDVELRCDPISGHTALYWYRQSLGQGLEFLIYFQGNSAPDKSGLPSDRFSAERTGGSVSTLTIQRTQQEDSAVYLCASSLSVDNEQFFGPGTRLTVL.